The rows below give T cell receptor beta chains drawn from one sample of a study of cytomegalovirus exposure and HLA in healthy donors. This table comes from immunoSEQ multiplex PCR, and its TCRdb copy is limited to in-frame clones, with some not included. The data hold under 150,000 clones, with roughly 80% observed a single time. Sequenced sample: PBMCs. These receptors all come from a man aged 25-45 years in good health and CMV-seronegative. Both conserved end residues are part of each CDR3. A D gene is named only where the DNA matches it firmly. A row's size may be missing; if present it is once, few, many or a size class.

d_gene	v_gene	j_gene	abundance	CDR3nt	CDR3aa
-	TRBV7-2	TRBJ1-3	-	TGTGCCAGCAGCCCAGCGGGGGGCTCTGGAAACACCATATATTTT	CASSPAGGSGNTIYF
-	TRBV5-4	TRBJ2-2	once	TGTGCCAGCAGCTTTTGGCGGGGTACGAACACCGGGGAGCTGTTTTTT	CASSFWRGTNTGELFF
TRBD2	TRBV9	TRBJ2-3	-	TGTGCCAGCAGCGTAACTAGCGGGAGCCCAGATACGCAGTATTTT	CASSVTSGSPDTQYF
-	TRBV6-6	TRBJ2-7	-	TGTGCCAGCAGTTACTCGGCTAGCGTGCCAGGTTACGAGCAGTACTTC	CASSYSASVPGYEQYF
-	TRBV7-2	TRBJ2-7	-	TGTGCCAGCAGCCGCCCGGGACTGGGGGAGCAGTACTTC	CASSRPGLGEQYF
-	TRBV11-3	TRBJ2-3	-	TGTGCCAGCAGCTTATCCGGGGACACAGATACGCAGTATTTT	CASSLSGDTDTQYF
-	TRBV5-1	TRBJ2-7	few	TGCGCCAGCAGCCCCCCGGGACTGAGCTCCTACGAGCAGTACTTC	CASSPPGLSSYEQYF
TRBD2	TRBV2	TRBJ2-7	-	TGTGCCAGCAGTGAAACGGGACTACCTGAGCAGTACTTC	CASSETGLPEQYF
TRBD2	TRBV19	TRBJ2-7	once	TGTGCCAGTAGTCCCGGGACTAGCGGGAGGGGCCCCTCCTACGAGCAGTACTTC	CASSPGTSGRGPSYEQYF
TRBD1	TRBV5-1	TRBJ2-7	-	TGCGCCAGCAGCTTGGACCTTGGGGGGACAGGGTATAACTACGAGCAGTACTTC	CASSLDLGGTGYNYEQYF
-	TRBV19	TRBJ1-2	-	TGTGCCAGTAGTATAAGGGCAGGGTTGGGCTACACCTTC	CASSIRAGLGYTF
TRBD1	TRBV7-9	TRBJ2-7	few	TGTGCCAGCAGCTTAGTACAGGGGCTTTACTACGAGCAGTACTTC	CASSLVQGLYYEQYF
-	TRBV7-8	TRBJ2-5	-	TGTGCCAGCAGCGAAGAACGCGTCCAAGAGACCCAGTACTTC	CASSEERVQETQYF
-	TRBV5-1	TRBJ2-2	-	TGCGCCAGCAGCTTGGCGGCAGGGTTGCTCTCCGGGGAGCTGTTTTTT	CASSLAAGLLSGELFF
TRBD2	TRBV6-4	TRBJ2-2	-	TGTGCCAGCAGGCGGGAGCGGGACACCGGGGAGCTGTTTTTT	CASRRERDTGELFF
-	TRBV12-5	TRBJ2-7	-	TGTGCTAGTGGTTTGTGGGAGAGCTCCTACGAGCAGTACTTC	CASGLWESSYEQYF
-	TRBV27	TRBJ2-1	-	TGTGCCAGCAGTTTTTCAGTCAACAATGAGCAGTTCTTC	CASSFSVNNEQFF
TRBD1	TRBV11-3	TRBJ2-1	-	TGTGCCAGCAGCCCGCCCGGGACAGGGTCGCAGTTCTTC	CASSPPGTGSQFF
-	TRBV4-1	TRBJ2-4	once	TGCGCCAGCAGCCACCTTCTTGACAGGCCCATTAGGTACATTCAGTACTTC	CASSHLLDRPIRYIQYF
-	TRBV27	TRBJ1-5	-	TGTGCCAGCAGTTTGATAGGGGTTCATCAGCCCCAGCATTTT	CASSLIGVHQPQHF
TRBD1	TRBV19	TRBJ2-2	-	TGTGCCAGCAATGTGCCAGGGGGCATCACCGGGGAGCTGTTTTTT	CASNVPGGITGELFF
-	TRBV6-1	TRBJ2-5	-	TGTGCCAGCATTCGGCTAGCGATGTACCAAGAGACCCAGTACTTC	CASIRLAMYQETQYF
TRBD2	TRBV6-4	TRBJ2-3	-	TGTGCCAGCAGTGACCAGACGGGAGGAACAGATACGCAGTATTTT	CASSDQTGGTDTQYF
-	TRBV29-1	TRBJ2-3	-	TGCAGCGTTGAGCGTGATGAGATGACTAGCACAGATACGCAGTATTTT	CSVERDEMTSTDTQYF
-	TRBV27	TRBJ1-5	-	TGTGCCAGCAGCCCATACGGTGGCAATCAGCCCCAGCATTTT	CASSPYGGNQPQHF
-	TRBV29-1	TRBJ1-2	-	TGCAGCGTTGGTTTCGGGGGAGAAATTAACTATGGCTACACCTTC	CSVGFGGEINYGYTF
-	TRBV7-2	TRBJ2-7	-	TGTGCCAGCAGCTTTTCTGTCTACGAGCAGTACTTC	CASSFSVYEQYF
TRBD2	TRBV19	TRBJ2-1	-	TGTGCCATAGACCTAGCGGGAGGGTTTGGTGAGCAGTTCTTC	CAIDLAGGFGEQFF
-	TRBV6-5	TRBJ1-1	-	TGTGCCAGCAGCCCGCCCGGGAGGCCAACTGAAGCTTTCTTT	CASSPPGRPTEAFF
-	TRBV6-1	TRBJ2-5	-	TGTGCCAGCGGGTCGGGGGAGACCCAGTACTTC	CASGSGETQYF
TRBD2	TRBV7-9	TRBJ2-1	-	TGTGCCAGCAGCCCGCTAGCGGGAGGGCTAGATGAGCAGTTCTTC	CASSPLAGGLDEQFF
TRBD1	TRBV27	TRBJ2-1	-	TGTGCCAGCAGCAGACAGGGCACCTACAATGAGCAGTTCTTC	CASSRQGTYNEQFF
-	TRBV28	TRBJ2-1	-	TGTGCCAGCAGTGAGGACACCTCCTACAATGAGCAGTTCTTC	CASSEDTSYNEQFF